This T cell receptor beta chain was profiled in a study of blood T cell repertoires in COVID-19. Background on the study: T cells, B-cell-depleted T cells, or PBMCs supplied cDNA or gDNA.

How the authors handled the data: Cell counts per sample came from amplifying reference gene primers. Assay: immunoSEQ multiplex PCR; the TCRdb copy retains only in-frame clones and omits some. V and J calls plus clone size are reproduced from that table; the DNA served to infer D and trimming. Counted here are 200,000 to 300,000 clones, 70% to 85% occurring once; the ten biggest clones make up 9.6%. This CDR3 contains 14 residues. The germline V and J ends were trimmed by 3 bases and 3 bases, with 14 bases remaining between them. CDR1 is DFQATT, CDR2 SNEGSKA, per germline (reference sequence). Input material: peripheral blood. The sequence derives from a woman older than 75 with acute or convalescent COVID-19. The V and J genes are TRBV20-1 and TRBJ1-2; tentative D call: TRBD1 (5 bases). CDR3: CSASRQGLDYGYTF. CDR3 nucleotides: TGCAGTGCTAGTCGTCAGGGACTGGACTATGGCTACACCTTC.